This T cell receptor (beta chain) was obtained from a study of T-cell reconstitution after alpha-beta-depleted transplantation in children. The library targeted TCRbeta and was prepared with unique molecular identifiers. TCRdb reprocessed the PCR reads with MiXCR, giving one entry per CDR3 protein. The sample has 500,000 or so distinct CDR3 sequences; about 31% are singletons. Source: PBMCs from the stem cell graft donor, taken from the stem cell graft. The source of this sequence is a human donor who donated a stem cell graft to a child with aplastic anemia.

CDR3 nucleotide sequence: TGTGCCAGCAGCGAAGGGACAGTATACAATGAGCAGTTCTTC. Translating it yields CASSEGTVYNEQFF. The rearrangement uses TRBV13 and TRBJ2-1, with TRBD1 matching over 7 bases. The V gene end was trimmed by 5 bases and the J gene end by 4 bases; junction bases not matched to a gene: 5. There are 14 residues in the CDR3. The germline gives CDR1 PRHDT, CDR2 FYEKMQ (reference sequence).